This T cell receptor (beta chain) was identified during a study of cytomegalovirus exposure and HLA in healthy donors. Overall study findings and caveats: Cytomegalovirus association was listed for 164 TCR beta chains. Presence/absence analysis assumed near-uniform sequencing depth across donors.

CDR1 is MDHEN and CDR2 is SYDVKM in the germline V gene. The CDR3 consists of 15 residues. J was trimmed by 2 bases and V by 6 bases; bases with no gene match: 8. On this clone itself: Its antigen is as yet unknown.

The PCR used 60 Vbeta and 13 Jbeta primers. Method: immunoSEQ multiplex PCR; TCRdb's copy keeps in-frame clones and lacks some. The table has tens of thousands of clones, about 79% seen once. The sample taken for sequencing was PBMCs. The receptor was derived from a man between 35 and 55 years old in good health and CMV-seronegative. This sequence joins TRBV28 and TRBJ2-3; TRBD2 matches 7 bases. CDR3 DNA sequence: TGTGCCAGCAGCCTGACTAGCCTCCCCACAGATACGCAGTATTTT. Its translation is CASSLTSLPTDTQYF.